This entry describes one T cell receptor beta chain. Repertoires were generated with immunoSEQ multiplex PCR, while TCRdb's copy carries only in-frame clones and drops some. The data show around 260,000 clones, about 89% seen once. Germline lookup yields CDR1 SGHTA and CDR2 FQGNSA. V dropped 0 bases and J dropped 6 bases, with 11 bases sitting between them. The CDR3 length is 14 residues. The record originates from a study of blood T cell repertoires in COVID-19. Study at large: COVID-19 samples, acute and convalescent, were from the United States, Italy and Spain. T cells, B-cell-depleted T cells, or PBMCs provided the cDNA or gDNA that served as material.

The sequenced sample consisted of peripheral blood. The source is a woman in her 30s with COVID-19, enrolled during active disease. This sequence joins TRBV7-2 and TRBJ1-2, with TRBD1 as a possible D gene (5 bases). CDR3 sequence: CASSLANAGNGYTF. The DNA for the CDR3 is TGTGCCAGCAGCTTAGCGAATGCAGGGAATGGCTACACCTTC.